This TCR beta chain was identified during a study of CXCR3-negative and CXCR3-positive naive CD8 T cells. Study-wide background: Each library gave roughly 1.4 +/- 0.3 million of 140 million or so TRB reads. Study-wide findings and caveats: Hydrophobicity was higher for TRB CDR3s found in CXCR3-positive naive cells than in CXCR3-negative naive cells. Fresh PBMCs served for most assays, and CXCR3 expression fell partially after cryopreservation.

UMI-labeled 5' RACE yielded the TRB cDNA libraries. TCRdb reanalyzed the 5' RACE reads and collapses them to one entry per CDR3 protein, without DNA. Its table lists approximately 96,000 distinct CDR3 sequences. With regard to this clonotype: Its antigen is as yet unknown.

Looked up from germline, CDR1 is SGHVS and CDR2 is FQNEAQ. The CDR3 totals 11 residues. The sequencing sample was made of naive CXCR3+ CD8+ T cells from blood. The subset here: CD45RO-CCR7+CD27+CD95- naive CD8+ T cells expressing CXCR3 (TNR3+). The rearrangement links TRBV7-8 to TRBJ2-7. The sequence came from a human donor in good health. Some clones in this sample may be carry-over from other donors' samples. CDR3: CASSVTTEQYF.